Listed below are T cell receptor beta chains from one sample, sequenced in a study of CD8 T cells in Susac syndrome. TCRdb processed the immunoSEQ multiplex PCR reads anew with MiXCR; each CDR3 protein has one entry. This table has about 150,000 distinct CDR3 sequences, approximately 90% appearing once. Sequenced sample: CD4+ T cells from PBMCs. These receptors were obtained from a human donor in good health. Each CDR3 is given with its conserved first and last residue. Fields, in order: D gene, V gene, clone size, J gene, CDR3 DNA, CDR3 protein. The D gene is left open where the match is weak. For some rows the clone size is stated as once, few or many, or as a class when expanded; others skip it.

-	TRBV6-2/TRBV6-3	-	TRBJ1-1	TGTGCCAGCAGTCCCCATTACGGGGTCAACACTGAAGCTTTCTTT	CASSPHYGVNTEAFF
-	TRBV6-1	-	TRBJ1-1	TGTGCCAGCATCTCCCCCCCCAGGGGACCCAACACTGAAGCTTTCTTT	CASISPPRGPNTEAFF
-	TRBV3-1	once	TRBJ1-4	TGTGCCAGCAGCCATTTTCGCGAAAAACTGTTTTTT	CASSHFREKLFF
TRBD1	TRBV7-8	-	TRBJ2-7	TGTGCCAGCGGGAGTCCGGGGACAGGGGTTCCCTTAGCCTCCTACGAGCAGTACTTC	CASGSPGTGVPLASYEQYF
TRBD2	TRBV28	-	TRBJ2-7	TGTGCCAGCAGTATCCCCGGGGGGGGGCGCTGGGAGCAGTACTTC	CASSIPGGGRWEQYF
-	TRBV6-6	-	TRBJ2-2	TGTGCCAGCAGTTACTCGAGGCTGTACCATGAGCTGTTTTTT	CASSYSRLYHELFF
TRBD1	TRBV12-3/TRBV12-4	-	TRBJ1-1	TGTGCCAGCAGCAAAAGGGACAGGGGGCCGACTGAAGCTTTCTTT	CASSKRDRGPTEAFF
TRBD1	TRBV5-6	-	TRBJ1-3	TGTGCCAGCAGCCGTCCGCGACAGGGTTTCTCTGGAAACACCATATATTTT	CASSRPRQGFSGNTIYF
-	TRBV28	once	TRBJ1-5	TGTGCCAGCAATAGGTTAAGCAATCAGCCCCAGCATTTT	CASNRLSNQPQHF
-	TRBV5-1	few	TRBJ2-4	TGCGCCAGCAGCTTGAGTTCAGGGGGGAACATTCAGTACTTC	CASSLSSGGNIQYF
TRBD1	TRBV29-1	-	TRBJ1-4	TGCAGCGTTGAAGATACCGGGACAGGGGGAGAAAAACTGTTTTTT	CSVEDTGTGGEKLFF
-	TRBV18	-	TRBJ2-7	TGTGCCAGCTCACCTGGGACTCATAGCCCCTACGAGCAGTACTTC	CASSPGTHSPYEQYF
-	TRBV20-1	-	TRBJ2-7	TGCAGTGCTCACCCCGGCCGAGGGGCCTACGAGCAGTACTTC	CSAHPGRGAYEQYF
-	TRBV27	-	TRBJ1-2	TGTGCCAGCAGTTTATCCCTCCGCAGAGGCTACACCTTC	CASSLSLRRGYTF
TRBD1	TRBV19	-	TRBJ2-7	TGTGCCAGTAGTATAGTTTCGACAGGGAAGGAGCAGTACTTC	CASSIVSTGKEQYF
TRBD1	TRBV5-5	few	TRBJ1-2	TGTGCCAGCAGCCTACAGGGGGAAGGCTACACCTTC	CASSLQGEGYTF
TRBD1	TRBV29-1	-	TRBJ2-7	TGCAGCGTTGAAGTGGGGGGGAGGGGACAGGGATACTACGAGCAGTACTTC	CSVEVGGRGQGYYEQYF
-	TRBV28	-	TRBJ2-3	TGTGCCAGCAGTTTCCCCTTTAGGGGGAGGACAGATACGCAGTATTTT	CASSFPFRGRTDTQYF
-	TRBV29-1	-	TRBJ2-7	TGCAGCGCCACTGGTGAAGGCGACGAGCAGTACTTC	CSATGEGDEQYF
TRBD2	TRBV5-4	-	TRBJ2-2	TGTGCCAGCAGCTTCTCAGCGGGAGTTGCCGGGGAGCTGTTTTTT	CASSFSAGVAGELFF
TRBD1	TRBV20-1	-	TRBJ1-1	TGCAGTGCTCAGGAACAGGGGGCGGACACTGAAGCTTTCTTT	CSAQEQGADTEAFF
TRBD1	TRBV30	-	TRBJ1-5	TGTGCCTGCAGTGGAAGGGGGCGTCATCAGCCCCAGCATTTT	CACSGRGRHQPQHF
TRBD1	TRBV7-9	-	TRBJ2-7	TGTGCCAGCAGCCCCAGGGGGAGCTCCTACGAGCAGTACTTC	CASSPRGSSYEQYF
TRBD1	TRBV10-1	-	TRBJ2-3	TGCGCCAGCAGTGTCGGACAGGGAAGGTACACAGATACGCAGTATTTT	CASSVGQGRYTDTQYF
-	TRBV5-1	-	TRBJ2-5	TGCGCCAGCAGCTTGGTACAAGGACCGAGAGAGACCCAGTACTTC	CASSLVQGPRETQYF
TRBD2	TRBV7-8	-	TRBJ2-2	TGTGCCAGCAGCTCGTATGGGACTAGCGGTTCCACCGGGGAGCTGTTTTTT	CASSSYGTSGSTGELFF
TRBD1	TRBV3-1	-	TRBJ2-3	TGTGCCAGCAGTGCCACCCTAGGGACAGGGGGCTTCTCTGGCACAGATACGCAGTATTTT	CASSATLGTGGFSGTDTQYF
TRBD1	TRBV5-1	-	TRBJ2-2	TGCGCCAGCAGCTTGGCCCGGGACAGGTGGAACACCGGGGAGCTGTTTTTT	CASSLARDRWNTGELFF
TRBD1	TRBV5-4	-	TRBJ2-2	TGTGCCAGCAGCTTAACAGGGGTTTTGGACACCGGGGAGCTGTTTTTT	CASSLTGVLDTGELFF
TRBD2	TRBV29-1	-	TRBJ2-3	TGCAGCGTTGGGGCTAGCGGGGCATACTCCTCTAGCACAGATACGCAGTATTTT	CSVGASGAYSSSTDTQYF
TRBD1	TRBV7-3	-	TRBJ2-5	TGTGCCAGCAGCTCCGGACAGGGAGAGACCCAGTACTTC	CASSSGQGETQYF
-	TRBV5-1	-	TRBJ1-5	TGCGCCAGCAGCTTGGAAAGCAATCAGCCCCAGCATTTT	CASSLESNQPQHF
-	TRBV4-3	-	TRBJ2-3	TGCGCCAGCAGCCAAGAGAAAGCAGATACGCAGTATTTT	CASSQEKADTQYF
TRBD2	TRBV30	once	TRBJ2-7	TGTGCCTGGAGCGGGCTCTGGGTCGGCGGGAGTTCCTACGAGCAGTACTTC	CAWSGLWVGGSSYEQYF
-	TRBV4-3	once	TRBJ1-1	TGCGCCAGCAGCCGCGACGTGAACACTGAAGCTTTCTTT	CASSRDVNTEAFF
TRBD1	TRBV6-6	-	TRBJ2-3	TGTGCCAGCAGTTCAAAGGGACAGCTAACAGATACGCAGTATTTT	CASSSKGQLTDTQYF
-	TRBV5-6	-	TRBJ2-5	TGTGCCAGCAGCCAGCAGGGTGGAGAGACCCAGTACTTC	CASSQQGGETQYF
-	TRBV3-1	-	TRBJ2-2	TGTGCCAGCAGCCAAGAGGGGGCCGGAGACACCGGGGAGCTGTTTTTT	CASSQEGAGDTGELFF
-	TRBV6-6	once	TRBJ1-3	TGTGCCAGCAGTTACGACAGATACTCTGAAAACACCATATATTTT	CASSYDRYSENTIYF
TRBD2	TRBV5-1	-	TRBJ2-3	TGCGCCAGCAGCGGAGCGGGGCTTAGCACAGATACGCAGTATTTT	CASSGAGLSTDTQYF
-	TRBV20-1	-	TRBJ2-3	TGCAGTGCTAGAGATAAATTCGATATCACAGATACGCAGTATTTT	CSARDKFDITDTQYF
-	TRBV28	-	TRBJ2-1	TGTGCCAGCAGTTTATTTCGACAGATCAATGAGCAGTTCTTC	CASSLFRQINEQFF